This T cell receptor (beta chain) stems from a study of blood T cell repertoires in COVID-19 (dated by TCRdb to the early 2020s). Background on the whole study: Collaborator samples came from the United States, Italy and Spain and covered acute and convalescent phases of COVID-19. Sample metadata almost always included a de-identified subject ID, COVID-19 status, age in years and sex. The material from the prospective study consisted of cDNA or gDNA derived from T cells, B-cell-depleted T cells, or PBMCs. The samples were drawn from the first 160 participants of the ongoing ImmuneRACE study and from over 950 subjects provided by 6 global collaborators. Where available, HLA class I and class II types were taken from metadata supplied by the sample provider and were not determined by assay-based typing. The dataset comprised deeply sampled blood TCRbeta repertoires from subjects exposed to, actively infected with, or recovered from COVID-19. The repertoires were released in a freely available public database intended as a resource for research on the immune response to SARS-CoV-2.

Concerning this clone: The target of this receptor is not known. It has no much larger one-base neighbor in the sample; base qualities were not kept.

From a lookup of the germline V gene, CDR1 and CDR2 are MGHDK and SYGVNS. From the cysteine through the phenylalanine, the CDR3 covers 15 amino acids. Here the CDR3 DNA is all that survives: 45 bases in frame from base 1. Trimming takes 6 bases off V and 0 bases off J; junction bases not matched to a gene: 4. TCRbeta CDR3 regions were amplified from genomic DNA by means of the immunoSEQ Assay, a bias-controlled multiplex PCR. The study's processing was this. The number of nucleated cells in each sample was estimated from the amplification of reference gene primers within the assay. To quantify the absolute abundance of each unique TCRbeta CDR3 rearrangement, sequence reads were collapsed and filtered. For each sample, productive Simpson clonality was calculated as the square root of Simpson's diversity index across productive rearrangements. The clones in this table, taken by TCRdb from immuneACCESS, are in-frame only. Not every clone is retained; where verified, under half of the shortfall comes from an unresolved V gene, and the cause of the rest is unknown. V and J calls and clone size are given by that table; D and trimming were obtained from the DNA. The sample records 90,000 to 130,000 clones, about 89% of which are singletons. The top ten clonotypes cover about 4.5% of the sample.

The collaborating institutions used their own protocols to collect whole blood in K2EDTA tubes. Collaborator samples were shipped for TCRbeta analysis as frozen whole blood, isolated PBMCs, or DNA extracted from either sample type. Results and caveats for the whole study, not just this receptor: The quantity of clinical and demographic metadata differed by source and by participant and was supplied without curation.

What was sequenced was peripheral blood. The TCR comes from a man aged 40-50 years with acute or convalescent COVID-19. This sequence uses TRBV25-1 and TRBJ1-4, with TRBD1 identical over 7 junction bases. The DNA sequence is as follows: TGTGCCAGCAGGCGCACAGGGGCAACTAATGAAAAACTGTTTTTT. It codes for CASRRTGATNEKLFF.